Below, 26 T cell receptor beta chains from the same sample are listed, as sequenced in a study of T cells in women clearing cervical HPV infection. Repertoires were generated with immunoSEQ multiplex PCR, while TCRdb's copy carries only in-frame clones and drops some. In all, the sample yields 45,000 to 50,000 clones. The sample comprised blood buffy coat. These receptors were collected from a woman between 18 and 69 years old with a cervical HPV16 infection that either progressed to CIN3+ or cleared (not recorded which).

The covered CDR3 bases are TGCAGTGCTAGAGTCGGAGGGAGCTCCGGGGCTAATGAAAAA. This gives the protein CSARVGGSSGANEK. The whole CDR3 is CSARVGGSSGANEKLFF. The chain links TRBV20-1 to TRBJ1-4; the D is unclear. The read comes to an end 3 residues before the CDR3 does, leaving the germline J gene to fill in the end. CDR3 size: 17 residues. CDR1 DFQATT and CDR2 SNEGSKA come from the germline V gene (reference sequence). V shed 1 base and J shed 3 bases, with 18 bases lying between them.

Worth noting for this clone: The read halts 3 residues ahead of the CDR3 end, with the missing end drawn from the germline J gene. The chain has TRBV5-5 and TRBJ1-1; D uncertain. V lost 0 bases and J 1 base, leaving 10 bases between the germline ends. The germline CDR1 and CDR2 sequences are SGHKS and YYEKEE (reference sequence). The CDR3 length is 15 residues. CDR3 DNA, as far as it was read: TGTGCCAGCAGCTTGGCTCTGACTGAGAACACTGAA. Residues: CASSLALTENTE. The full CDR3 sequence reads CASSLALTENTEAFF.

Notes on this clone: The read ends 3 residues early relative to the CDR3; the germline J gene fills the gap. The rearrangement joins TRBV20-1 to TRBJ2-1, with 8 nucleotides matching TRBD1. After removal of 4 bases from V and 0 bases from J, the junction contained 8 bases not matched to a gene. Germline V gives CDR1 DFQATT, CDR2 SNEGSKA (reference sequence). The CDR3 consists of 16 residues. The part of the CDR3 DNA that was read is TGCAGTGCTACCGACAGGGGCGAAAGCTCCTACAATGAG. This encodes CSATDRGESSYNE. The whole CDR3 protein is CSATDRGESSYNEQFF.

As concerns this clone: Coverage ceases 3 residues before the CDR3 finishes, and the germline J gene fills in the end. V is TRBV20-1 and J is TRBJ2-3; 8 positions match TRBD1. The CDR3 covers 13 residues. The germline V gene has CDR1 DFQATT and CDR2 SNEGSKA (reference sequence). The ends lost 4 bases at V and 6 bases at J; junction bases unmatched: 6. The part of the CDR3 DNA that was read is TGCAGTGCTATAGGCCAGGGGGCGGATACG. Its translation is CSAIGQGADT. The whole CDR3 region reads CSAIGQGADTQYF.

On this clone: A junction end diverges from the germline sequence, so it may reflect a read error. The read is 3 residues too short to cover the CDR3 end, so that end is filled in from the germline J gene. This sample includes further DNA sequences coding for the same CDR3. V gene TRBV7-9 combines with J gene TRBJ1-2; 8 bases agree with TRBD1. Germline V gene sequence: CDR1 SEHNR, CDR2 FQNEAQ (reference sequence). The CDR3 is 13 residues long. CDR3 protein: CASSTDRVYGYTF. The CDR3 DNA, read in part, is TGTGCCAGCAGCACGGACAGGGTCTATGGA. Variable domain in full (rest from reference TRBV7-9 and TRBJ1-2): DTGVSQNPRHKITKRGQNVTFRCDPISEHNRLYWYRQTLGQGPEFLTYFQNEAQLEKSRLLSDRFSAERPKGSFSTLEIQRTEQGDSAMYLCASSTDRVYGYTFGSGTRLTVV.

Details on this clone: The read terminates 3 residues before the CDR3 end, so the remaining end is supplied by the germline J gene. The V and J genes are TRBV30 and TRBJ2-7; weak D call: TRBD1 (5 bases). V lost 3 bases and J lost 3, with 9 bases in between. The CDR3 is made up of 12 amino acids. The germline gives CDR1 GTSNPN, CDR2 SVGIG (reference sequence). The CDR3 bases that were read are TGTGCCTGGAGCGACGACAGCTACGAG. Its protein product is CAWSDDSYE. The whole CDR3 sequence is CAWSDDSYEQYF.

Notes on this clone: A junction end diverges from the germline sequence, so it may reflect a read error. The read comes to an end 3 residues before the CDR3 does, leaving the germline J gene to fill in the end. The chain employs TRBV7-7 and TRBJ2-3; D gene unclear. Germline V lookup: CDR1 SSHAT, CDR2 FNYEAQ (reference sequence). CDR3 size: 11 residues. The CDR3 spells CASSEGDTQYF. Incomplete CDR3 DNA: TGTGCTAGCAGCGAAGGAGATACG.

A word on this clone: The CDR3 end lies 3 residues beyond the end of the read and is filled in from the germline J gene. The chain is built from TRBV7-3 and TRBJ1-2, with 8 bases lining up with TRBD1. This CDR3 has 13 amino acids. V was clipped by 5 bases and J by 6 bases; unmatched bases: 5. Germline lookup yields CDR1 SGHTA and CDR2 FQGTGA. CDR3 protein: CASSMGQANGYTF. CDR3 bases read: TGTGCCAGCAGCATGGGACAGGCAAATGGC.

On this clone itself: The read gets to within 3 residues of the CDR3 end, and the germline J gene fills in the rest. The gene calls are TRBV28 and TRBJ2-2, with a possible D match to TRBD2 (6 bases). This CDR3 is built from 14 residues. Trimming pared 6 bases from V and 4 bases from J, leaving 12 bases between. Germline assignment: CDR1 MDHEN and CDR2 SYDVKM. CDR3 loop: CASRPGLITGELFF. The CDR3 DNA, read in part, is TGTGCCAGCAGGCCGGGACTTATCACCGGGGAG.

The part of the CDR3 DNA that was read is TGCAGCGCCAAGGACAGTCCTAATGAAAAG. Protein: CSAKDSPNEK. The CDR3 reads in full as CSAKDSPNEKLFF. The genes are TRBV29-1 and TRBJ2-2; D possibly corresponds to TRBD1 (6 bases). The read is 3 residues too short to cover the CDR3 end, so that end is filled in from the germline J gene. The CDR3 has 13 residues. Germline CDR1 and CDR2: SQVTM and ANQGSEA.

CDR3 amino acids: CASSDLAYGYTF. The CDR3 DNA, read in part, is TGTGCCAGCAGTGACTTGGCCTATGGC. The chain couples TRBV6-1 to TRBJ1-2, with D unclear. With the read ending 3 residues before the CDR3 end, the germline J gene is used to fill in that end. Deletions cut 3 bases from V and 4 bases from J, with 6 bases between. CDR3 size: 12 residues. Germline assignment: CDR1 MNHNS and CDR2 SASEGT.

As to this clone: The CDR3 is cut off 3 residues early in the read; its end comes from the germline J gene. V usage is TRBV5-4 and J usage is TRBJ1-6; 11 positions agree with TRBD1. CDR3 length: 14 amino acids. Germline V CDR1 and CDR2: SGHNT, YYREEE (reference sequence). With V trimmed by 5 bases and J by 9 bases, 4 bases remained unmatched. CDR3 residues: CASRSGTGGSPLHF. Incomplete CDR3 DNA: TGTGCCAGCAGATCCGGGACAGGGGGTTCACCC.

Regarding this clone: The CDR3 extends 3 residues past the end of the read, so its final part is completed from the germline J gene. The V call is TRBV30, the J call TRBJ2-4; TRBD1 is a possible D gene (5 bases). The germline V and J ends were trimmed by 4 bases and 0 bases, with 7 bases remaining between them. The CDR3 length is 13 residues. CDR1 and CDR2 (germline): GTSNPN, SVGIG (reference sequence). CDR3 residues: CAWTQGAKNIQYF. CDR3 bases read: TGTGCCTGGACGCAGGGAGCCAAAAACATT.

To note about this clone: The CDR3 extends 3 residues past the end of the read, so its final part is completed from the germline J gene. The chain couples TRBV30 to TRBJ1-1; possibly TRBD1 for D (6 bases). Germline CDR1 is GTSNPN and CDR2 is SVGIG (reference sequence). The CDR3 covers 15 residues. CDR3 bases read: TGTGCCTGGAAACGCCCGGACAGAGAAGCCTCAGAA. Residues: CAWKRPDREASE. Given in full, the CDR3 is CAWKRPDREASEAFF. The full variable domain, completed using reference TRBV30 and TRBJ1-1, is SQTIHQWPATLVQPVGSPLSLECTVEGTSNPNLYWYRQAAGRGLQLLFYSVGIGQISSEVPQNLSASRPQDRQFILSSKKLLLSDSGFYLCAWKRPDREASEAFFGQGTRLTVV.

To note about this clone: The read terminates 3 residues ahead of where the CDR3 ends, so the germline J gene completes it. The J gene is TRBJ2-2, the V gene TRBV7-6; 8 bases are a match to TRBD2. Germline V gene lookup returns CDR1 SGHVS and CDR2 FNYEAQ. This CDR3 has 16 residues. The DNA read from the CDR3 is TGTGCCAGCAGCCTAATCGACGGGAGGGGTAATGAAAAG. As protein: CASSLIDGRGNEK. Given in full, the CDR3 is CASSLIDGRGNEKLFF.

Notes on this clone: The DNA ends 3 residues before the CDR3 does, and the rest of the CDR3 is filled in from the germline J gene. The chain employs TRBV30 and TRBJ1-1; a possible D gene is TRBD1 (6 bases). The germline CDR1 and CDR2 sequences are GTSNPN and SVGIG (reference sequence). The CDR3 runs 15 residues. Deletions cut 3 bases from V and 6 bases from J, with 20 bases between. The CDR3 sequence is CAWRDWDTPDAEAFF. CDR3 DNA, as far as it was read: TGTGCCTGGAGAGACTGGGACACTCCTGACGCTGAA. Full variable domain (outside the CDR3, taken from reference TRBV30 and TRBJ1-1): SQTIHQWPATLVQPVGSPLSLECTVEGTSNPNLYWYRQAAGRGLQLLFYSVGIGQISSEVPQNLSASRPQDRQFILSSKKLLLSDSGFYLCAWRDWDTPDAEAFFGQGTRLTVV.

As to this clone: The CDR3 is cut off 3 residues early in the read; its end comes from the germline J gene. The chain is built from TRBV10-1 and TRBJ2-2; D gene unclear. The CDR3 runs 11 residues. The V and J ends lost 3 bases and 8 bases respectively, with 4 bases between them. CDR1 is WNHNN, CDR2 SYGVQD, per germline (reference sequence). The CDR3 DNA, read in part, is TGCGCCAGCAGTGAACTGGGGGAG. It encodes CASSELGE. The whole CDR3 region reads CASSELGELFF.

As to this clone: Coverage ceases 3 residues before the CDR3 finishes, and the germline J gene fills in the end. The chain combines TRBV11-2 with TRBJ2-7, with TRBD1 matching over 9 bases. Losses at the gene ends were 7 bases for V and 4 bases for J; bases not matched to a gene: 8. Germline loops: CDR1 SGHAT, CDR2 FQNNGV. This CDR3 has 14 residues. The CDR3 bases that were read are TGTGCCAGCAACCGACAGGGGGGGCCGTACGAG. Translated: CASNRQGGPYE. In full, the CDR3 reads CASNRQGGPYEQYF.

CDR3 amino acids: CASSFQVETQYF. The sequenced part of the CDR3 DNA is TGCGCCAGCAGCTTCCAGGTGGAGACC. The chain carries TRBV5-1 and TRBJ2-5; D unclear. With the read ending 3 residues before the CDR3 end, the germline J gene is used to fill in that end. CDR1 and CDR2 (germline): SGHRS, YFSETQ. CDR3 size: 12 residues. V was shortened by 2 bases and J by 5 bases, with 7 bases between the two germline ends.

Turning to this clone: The CDR3 is cut off 3 residues early in the read; its end comes from the germline J gene. The gene calls are TRBV4-1 and TRBJ2-1, with 7 bases lining up with TRBD2. Germline-derived CDR1 and CDR2 are MGHRA and YSYEKL. The trim removed 1 base at V and 1 base at J, leaving 1 base unmatched. The CDR3 is 15 residues long. The CDR3 DNA, read in part, is TGCGCCAGCAGCCAAGTACTAGCGTCCTACAATGAG. It yields the protein CASSQVLASYNE. The full CDR3 is CASSQVLASYNEQFF.

A note on this clone: The read ends 3 residues before the CDR3 terminus; that terminus is restored from the germline J gene. V and J are TRBV19 and TRBJ2-1; TRBD2 matches at 7 bases. V was pared by 0 bases and J by 1 base, with 15 bases of the junction left unmatched. Germline lookup yields CDR1 LNHDA and CDR2 SQIVND (reference sequence). The CDR3 has 20 residues. The DNA read from the CDR3 is TGTGCCAGTAGTATAGATTTACCCTGGGTGGCGGGAGAATCCTACAATGAG. This gives the protein CASSIDLPWVAGESYNE. The full CDR3 protein is CASSIDLPWVAGESYNEQFF.

As regards this clone: Read sequence stops 3 residues before the CDR3 end, and the germline J gene provides the missing end. The V call is TRBV29-1, the J call TRBJ1-2; 9 positions match TRBD1. The CDR3 spans 13 residues. In germline, CDR1 is SQVTM, CDR2 ANQGSEA. The CDR3 reads CSAILGQGYDYTF. The part of the CDR3 DNA that was read is TGCAGCGCTATACTGGGACAGGGCTACGAC.

Comments on this clone: The read gets to within 3 residues of the CDR3 end, and the germline J gene fills in the rest. The chain employs TRBV20-1 and TRBJ2-3; the D is unclear. The germline CDR1 and CDR2 sequences are DFQATT and SNEGSKA (reference sequence). V was clipped by 6 bases and J by 2 bases, with 12 bases between them. This CDR3 is 13 amino acids long. CDR3 bases read: TGCAGTGCCCAGCGCCCCTTCACAGATACG. It codes for CSAQRPFTDT. The full CDR3 is CSAQRPFTDTQYF.

Comment on this clone: The read halts 3 residues ahead of the CDR3 end, with the missing end drawn from the germline J gene. V usage is TRBV19 and J usage is TRBJ1-4; TRBD1 agrees at 9 bases. The CDR3 is made up of 17 amino acids. Germline CDR1 reads LNHDA; CDR2 reads SQIVND (reference sequence). CDR3 DNA, as far as it was read: TGTGCCAGTAGGATGTGGACAGGGGTTACCTATAATTCACCA. Its translation is CASRMWTGVTYNSP. The CDR3 in full is CASRMWTGVTYNSPLFF.

Concerning this clone itself: With the read ending 3 residues before the CDR3 end, the germline J gene is used to fill in that end. This rearrangement joins TRBV7-2 to TRBJ2-4, with TRBD2 matching 7 bases. The CDR3 loop spans 15 amino acids. CDR1 SGHTA and CDR2 FQGNSA come from the germline V gene. The part of the CDR3 DNA that was read is TGTGCCAGCAGCCTCGGGGGGACCTTTAACTATGGT. This translates into CASSLGGTFNYG. The whole CDR3 sequence is CASSLGGTFNYGQYF.

Notes on this clone: The read ends 3 residues before the CDR3 terminus; that terminus is restored from the germline J gene. The chain carries TRBV5-1 and TRBJ2-3, with TRBD2 matching over 9 bases. The CDR3 has 15 residues. Looked up from germline, CDR1 is SGHRS and CDR2 is YFSETQ. Germline trimming cut 4 bases from V and 2 bases from J; bases unmatched to any gene: 5. The sequenced part of the CDR3 DNA is TGCGCCAGCAGCCTTCTAGCGGGGTACACAGATACG. It encodes CASSLLAGYTDT. The full CDR3 sequence reads CASSLLAGYTDTQYF.